The 2 T cell receptor beta chains below come from one sample, sequenced in a study of blood T cell repertoires in COVID-19. This table comes from immunoSEQ multiplex PCR, and its TCRdb copy is limited to in-frame clones, with some not included. The table records some 190,000 clones, approximately 91% of them present only once. Sequenced material: peripheral blood. These receptors were taken from a man aged 18-30 years with active or convalescent COVID-19.

The chain is built from TRBV2 and TRBJ1-2; D may be TRBD1 (6 bases). Germline assignment: CDR1 SNHLY and CDR2 FYNNEI. The CDR3 runs to 13 residues. Trimming removed 8 bases from V and 7 bases from J, with 17 bases in between. CDR3 sequence (DNA): TGTGCCAGCTCCCCCCCAGGACAGACTGGCTACACCTTC. This codes for CASSPPGQTGYTF.

This CDR3 is CASSLTGGLNTEAFF. CDR3 in DNA: TGTGCCAGCAGCTTAACGGGGGGATTGAACACTGAAGCTTTCTTT. The chain recombines TRBV7-3 with TRBJ1-1; TRBD1 might be the D (5 bases). Germline CDR1 is SGHTA and CDR2 is FQGTGA. Trimming stripped 0 bases from V and 0 bases from J, with 8 bases between. The CDR3 length is 15 residues.